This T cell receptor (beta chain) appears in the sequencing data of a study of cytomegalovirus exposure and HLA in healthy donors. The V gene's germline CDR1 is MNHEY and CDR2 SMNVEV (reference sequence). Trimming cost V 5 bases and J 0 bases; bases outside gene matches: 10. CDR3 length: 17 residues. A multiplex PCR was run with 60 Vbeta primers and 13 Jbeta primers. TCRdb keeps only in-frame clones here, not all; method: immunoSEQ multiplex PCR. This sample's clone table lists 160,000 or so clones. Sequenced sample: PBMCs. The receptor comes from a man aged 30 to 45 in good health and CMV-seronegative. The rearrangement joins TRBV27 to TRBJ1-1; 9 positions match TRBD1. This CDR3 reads CASSMSRDRVMNTEAFF. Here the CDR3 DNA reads TGTGCCAGCAGTATGAGCCGGGACAGGGTTATGAACACTGAAGCTTTCTTT.